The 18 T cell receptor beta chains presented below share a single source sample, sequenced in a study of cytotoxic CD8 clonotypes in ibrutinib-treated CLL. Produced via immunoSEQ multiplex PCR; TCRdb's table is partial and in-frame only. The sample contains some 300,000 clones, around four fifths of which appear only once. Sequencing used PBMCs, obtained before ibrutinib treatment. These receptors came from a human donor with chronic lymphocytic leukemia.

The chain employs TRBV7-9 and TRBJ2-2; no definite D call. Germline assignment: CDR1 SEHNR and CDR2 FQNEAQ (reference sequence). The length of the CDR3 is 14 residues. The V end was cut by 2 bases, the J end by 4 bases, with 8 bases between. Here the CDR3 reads CASSLRFPTGELFF. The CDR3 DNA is TGTGCCAGCAGCTTAAGGTTTCCCACCGGGGAGCTGTTTTTT. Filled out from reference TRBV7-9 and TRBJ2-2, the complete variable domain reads DTGVSQNPRHKITKRGQNVTFRCDPISEHNRLYWYRQTLGQGPEFLTYFQNEAQLEKSRLLSDRFSAERPKGSFSTLEIQRTEQGDSAMYLCASSLRFPTGELFFGEGSRLTVL.

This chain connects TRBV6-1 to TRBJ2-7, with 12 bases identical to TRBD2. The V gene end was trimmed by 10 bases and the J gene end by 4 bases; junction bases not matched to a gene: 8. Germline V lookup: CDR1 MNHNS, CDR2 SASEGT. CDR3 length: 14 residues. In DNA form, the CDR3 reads TGTGCCACAGCACTAGCGGGAGGAGGGTACGAGCAGTACTTC. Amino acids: CATALAGGGYEQYF.

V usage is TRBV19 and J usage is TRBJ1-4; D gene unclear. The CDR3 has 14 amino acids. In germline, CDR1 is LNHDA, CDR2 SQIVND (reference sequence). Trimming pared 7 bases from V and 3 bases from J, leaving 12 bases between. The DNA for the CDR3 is TGTGCCAGTAACGATGGGGTTGCTAATGAAAAACTGTTTTTT. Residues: CASNDGVANEKLFF.

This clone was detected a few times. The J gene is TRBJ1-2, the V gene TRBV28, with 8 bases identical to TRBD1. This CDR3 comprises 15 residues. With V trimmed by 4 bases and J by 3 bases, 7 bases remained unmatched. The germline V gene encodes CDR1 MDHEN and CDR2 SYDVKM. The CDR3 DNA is TGTGCCAGCAGTTACAGACAGGGGATGCACTATGGCTACACCTTC. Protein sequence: CASSYRQGMHYGYTF.

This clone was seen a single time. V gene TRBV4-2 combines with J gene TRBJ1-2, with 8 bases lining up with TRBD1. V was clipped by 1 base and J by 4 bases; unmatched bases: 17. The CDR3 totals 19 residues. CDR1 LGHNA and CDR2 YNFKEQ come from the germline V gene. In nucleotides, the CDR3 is TGTGCCAGCAGCCAAGCCCCCTTTGACAGGGGTGTTACGGGCTATGGCTACACCTTC. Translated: CASSQAPFDRGVTGYGYTF.

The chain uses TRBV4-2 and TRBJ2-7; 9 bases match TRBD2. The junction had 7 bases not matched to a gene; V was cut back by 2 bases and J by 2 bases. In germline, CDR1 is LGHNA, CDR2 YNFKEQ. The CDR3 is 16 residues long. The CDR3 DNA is TGTGCCAGCAGCCAATACCGGACTAGCGTCGCCTACGAGCAGTACTTC. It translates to CASSQYRTSVAYEQYF.

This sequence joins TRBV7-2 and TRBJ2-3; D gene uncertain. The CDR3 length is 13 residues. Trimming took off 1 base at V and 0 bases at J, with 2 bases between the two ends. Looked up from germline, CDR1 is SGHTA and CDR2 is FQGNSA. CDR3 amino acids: CASSLESTDTQYF. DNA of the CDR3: TGTGCCAGCAGCTTAGAAAGCACAGATACGCAGTATTTT.

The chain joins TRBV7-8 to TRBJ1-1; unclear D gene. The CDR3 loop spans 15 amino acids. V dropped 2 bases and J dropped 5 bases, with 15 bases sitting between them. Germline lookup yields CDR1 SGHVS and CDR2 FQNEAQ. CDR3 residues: CASSLSSPAGTEAFF. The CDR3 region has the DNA TGTGCCAGCAGCTTAAGTTCTCCAGCGGGGACTGAAGCTTTCTTT.

The CDR3 region has the DNA TGTGCCAGCAGCCGACAGGGCACTTCTATCGGCTACACCTTC. Translating gives CASSRQGTSIGYTF. The chain recombines TRBV7-9 with TRBJ1-2; 7 nucleotides align to TRBD1. V shed 5 bases, J shed 8 bases, and the junction held 11 bases outside the gene matches. CDR1 and CDR2 from the germline V gene are SEHNR and FQNEAQ (reference sequence). The CDR3 spans 14 residues.

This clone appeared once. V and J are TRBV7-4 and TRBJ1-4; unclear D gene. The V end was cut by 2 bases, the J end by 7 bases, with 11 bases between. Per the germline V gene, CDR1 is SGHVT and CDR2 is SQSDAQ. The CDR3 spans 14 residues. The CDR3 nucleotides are TGTGCCAGCAGCTTAAGGCCAGAGAGTGAAAAACTGTTTTTT. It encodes CASSLRPESEKLFF.

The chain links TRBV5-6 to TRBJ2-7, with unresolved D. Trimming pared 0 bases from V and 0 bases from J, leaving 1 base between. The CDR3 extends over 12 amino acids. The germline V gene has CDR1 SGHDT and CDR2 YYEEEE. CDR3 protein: CASSLASYEQYF. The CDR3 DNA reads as TGTGCCAGCAGCTTGGCCTCCTACGAGCAGTACTTC.

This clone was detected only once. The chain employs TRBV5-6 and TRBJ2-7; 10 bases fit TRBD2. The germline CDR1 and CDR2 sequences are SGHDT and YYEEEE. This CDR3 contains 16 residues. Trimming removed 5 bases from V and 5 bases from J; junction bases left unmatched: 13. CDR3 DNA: TGTGCCAGCAGTAGGCTAGCGGGAGTAAGGGGGAACGAGCAGTACTTC. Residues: CASSRLAGVRGNEQYF.

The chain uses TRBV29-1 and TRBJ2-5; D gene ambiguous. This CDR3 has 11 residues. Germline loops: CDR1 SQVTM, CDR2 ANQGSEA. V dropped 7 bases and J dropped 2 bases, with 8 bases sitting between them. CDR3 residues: CSGVYQETQYF. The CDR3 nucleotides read TGCAGCGGGGTCTATCAAGAGACCCAGTACTTC.

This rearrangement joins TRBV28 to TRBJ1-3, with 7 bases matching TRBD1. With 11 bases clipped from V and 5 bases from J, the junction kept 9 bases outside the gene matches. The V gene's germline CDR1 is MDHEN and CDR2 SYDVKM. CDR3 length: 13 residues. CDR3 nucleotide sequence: TGTGCCTTTAAAGACAGGGAGAGAAACACCATATATTTT. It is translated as CAFKDRERNTIYF. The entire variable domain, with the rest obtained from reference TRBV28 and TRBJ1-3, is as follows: DVKVTQSSRYLVKRTGEKVFLECVQDMDHENMFWYRQDPGLGLRLIYFSYDVKMKEKGDIPEGYSVSREKKERFSLILESASTNQTSMYLCAFKDRERNTIYFGEGSWLTVV.

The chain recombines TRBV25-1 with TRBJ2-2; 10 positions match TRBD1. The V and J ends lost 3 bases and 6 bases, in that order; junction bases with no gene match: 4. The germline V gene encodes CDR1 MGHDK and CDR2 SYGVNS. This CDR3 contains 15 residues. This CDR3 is CASSDAGTGAGELFF. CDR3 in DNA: TGTGCCAGCAGTGATGCGGGGACAGGGGCCGGGGAGCTGTTTTTT. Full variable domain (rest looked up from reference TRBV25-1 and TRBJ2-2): EADIYQTPRYLVIGTGKKITLECSQTMGHDKMYWYQQDPGMELHLIHYSYGVNSTEKGDLSSESTVSRIRTEHFPLTLESARPSHTSQYLCASSDAGTGAGELFFGEGSRLTVL.

CDR3 coding DNA: TGCGCCAGCAGCCAAGTTCAGGGGGGGAGAAGCTACACCTTC. Its protein is CASSQVQGGRSYTF. This chain connects TRBV4-1 to TRBJ1-2; 7 nucleotides align to TRBD1. The V gene's germline CDR1 is MGHRA and CDR2 YSYEKL. CDR3 length: 14 residues. V shed 1 base, J shed 9 bases, and the junction held 8 bases outside the gene matches.

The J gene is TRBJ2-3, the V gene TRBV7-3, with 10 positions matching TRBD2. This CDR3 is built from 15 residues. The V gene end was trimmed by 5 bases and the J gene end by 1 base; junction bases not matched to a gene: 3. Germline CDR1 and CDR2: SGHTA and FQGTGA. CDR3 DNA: TGTGCCAGCAGCCGGACTAGCGGACGCACAGATACGCAGTATTTT. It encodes CASSRTSGRTDTQYF.

This chain's CDR3 is CSVSHRGRGLYTQYF. CDR3 bases: TGCAGCGTTTCACACAGGGGGCGCGGATTATATACGCAGTATTTT. The chain uses TRBV29-1 and TRBJ2-3; the match to TRBD1 covers 9 bases. CDR1 SQVTM and CDR2 ANQGSEA come from the germline V gene. CDR3 length equals 15 residues. V lost 5 bases to trimming and J lost 7 bases; unmatched junction nucleotides: 13.